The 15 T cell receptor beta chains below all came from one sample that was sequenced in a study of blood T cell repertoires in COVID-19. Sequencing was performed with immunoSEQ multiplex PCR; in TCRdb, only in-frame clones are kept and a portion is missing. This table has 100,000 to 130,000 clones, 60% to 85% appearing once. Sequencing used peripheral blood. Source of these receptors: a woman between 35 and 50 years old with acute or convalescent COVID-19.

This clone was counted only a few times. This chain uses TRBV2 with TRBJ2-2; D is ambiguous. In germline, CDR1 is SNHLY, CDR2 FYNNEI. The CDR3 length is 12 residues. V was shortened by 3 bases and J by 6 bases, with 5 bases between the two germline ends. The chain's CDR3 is CASSDGAGELFF. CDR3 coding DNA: TGTGCCAGCAGTGATGGAGCCGGGGAGCTGTTTTTT.

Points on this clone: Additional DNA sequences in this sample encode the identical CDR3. The CDR3 region is CASSLGGSQETQYF. The CDR3 DNA reads TGTGCCAGCAGCTTGGGGGGCTCCCAAGAGACCCAGTACTTC. This chain uses TRBV5-4 with TRBJ2-5; a possible D gene is TRBD1 (5 bases). Trimming left V 0 bases short and J 1 base short, with 7 bases between. CDR1 SGHNT and CDR2 YYREEE come from the germline V gene (reference sequence). This CDR3 contains 14 residues.

CDR3 in amino acids: CASSPSGTSGNEQFF. The CDR3 DNA follows: TGTGCCAGCTCACCCTCCGGGACTAGCGGCAATGAGCAGTTCTTC. The rearrangement joins TRBV18 to TRBJ2-1, with 11 bases identical to TRBD2. The CDR3 loop spans 15 amino acids. The germline V gene has CDR1 KGHSH and CDR2 LQKENI. The V gene end was trimmed by 3 bases and the J gene end by 6 bases; junction bases not matched to a gene: 4.

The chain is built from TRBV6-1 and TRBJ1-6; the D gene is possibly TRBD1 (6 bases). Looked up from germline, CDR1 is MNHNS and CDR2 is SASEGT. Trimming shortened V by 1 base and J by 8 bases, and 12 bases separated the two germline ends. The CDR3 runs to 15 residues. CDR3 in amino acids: CASSEVGTPDSPLHF. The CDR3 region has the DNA TGTGCCAGCAGTGAAGTTGGGACACCGGATTCACCCCTCCACTTT.

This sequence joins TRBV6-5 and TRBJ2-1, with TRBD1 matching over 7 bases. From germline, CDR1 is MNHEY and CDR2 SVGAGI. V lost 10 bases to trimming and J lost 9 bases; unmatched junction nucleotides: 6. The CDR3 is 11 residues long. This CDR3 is CATSRGSEQFF. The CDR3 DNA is TGTGCCACGAGCAGGGGGAGTGAGCAGTTCTTC.

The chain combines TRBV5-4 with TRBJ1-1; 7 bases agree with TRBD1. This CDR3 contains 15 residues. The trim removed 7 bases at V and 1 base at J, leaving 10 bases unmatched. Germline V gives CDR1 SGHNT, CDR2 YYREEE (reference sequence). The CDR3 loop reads CASVISGTANTEAFF. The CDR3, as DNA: TGTGCCAGCGTAATTTCCGGGACAGCGAACACTGAAGCTTTCTTT.

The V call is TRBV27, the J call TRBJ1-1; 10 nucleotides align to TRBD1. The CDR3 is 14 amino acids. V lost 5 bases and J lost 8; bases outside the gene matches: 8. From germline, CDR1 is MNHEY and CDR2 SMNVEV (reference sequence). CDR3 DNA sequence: TGTGCCAGCAGTCAGTTCGGGACAGGGGCGGAAGCTTTCTTT. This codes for CASSQFGTGAEAFF.

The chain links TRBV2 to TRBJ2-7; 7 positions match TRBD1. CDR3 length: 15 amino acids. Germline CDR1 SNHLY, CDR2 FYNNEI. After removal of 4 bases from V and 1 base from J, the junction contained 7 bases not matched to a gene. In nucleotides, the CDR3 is TGTGCCAGCAGTGGTTTAGGGGGCGAGTCCTACGAGCAGTACTTC. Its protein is CASSGLGGESYEQYF.

The CDR3 region is CAISGGTGNTEAFF. The CDR3 DNA reads as TGTGCCATCAGTGGTGGGACAGGGAACACTGAAGCTTTCTTT. The chain carries TRBV10-3 and TRBJ1-1; 8 nucleotides agree with TRBD1. The ends lost 4 bases at V and 1 base at J; junction bases unmatched: 2. Germline-derived CDR1 and CDR2 are ENHRY and SYGVKD. The CDR3 runs 14 residues.

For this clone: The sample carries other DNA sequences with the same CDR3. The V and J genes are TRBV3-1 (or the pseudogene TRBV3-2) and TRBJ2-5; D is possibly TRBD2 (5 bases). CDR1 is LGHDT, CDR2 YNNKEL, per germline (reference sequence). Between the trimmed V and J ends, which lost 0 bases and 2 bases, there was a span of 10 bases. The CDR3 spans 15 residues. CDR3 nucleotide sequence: TGTGCCAGCAGCCAAGATGGAGGACGGCAAGAGACCCAGTACTTC. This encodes CASSQDGGRQETQYF.

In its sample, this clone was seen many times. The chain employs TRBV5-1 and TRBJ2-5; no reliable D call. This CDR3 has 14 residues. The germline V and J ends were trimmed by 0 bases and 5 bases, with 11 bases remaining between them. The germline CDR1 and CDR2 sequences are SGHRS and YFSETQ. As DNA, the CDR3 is TGCGCCAGCAGCTTGGTTGCAGGTTCTGAGACCCAGTACTTC. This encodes CASSLVAGSETQYF.

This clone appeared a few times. The CDR3 is CATSDPPGQGAADTQYF. The CDR3 DNA is TGTGCCACCAGTGACCCCCCGGGACAGGGGGCCGCAGATACGCAGTATTTT. The gene calls are TRBV24-1 and TRBJ2-3, with TRBD1 matching over 12 bases. Germline V gene data show CDR1 as KGHDR and CDR2 as SFDVKD. J gave up 4 bases and V 4 bases, and 8 bases lay outside the gene matches. This CDR3 spans 17 amino acids.

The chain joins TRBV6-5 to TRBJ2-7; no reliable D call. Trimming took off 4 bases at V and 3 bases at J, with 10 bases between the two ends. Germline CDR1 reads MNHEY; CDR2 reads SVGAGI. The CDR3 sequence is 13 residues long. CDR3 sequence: CASSLGPSYEQYF. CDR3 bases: TGTGCCAGCAGTTTGGGCCCGAGCTACGAGCAGTACTTC.

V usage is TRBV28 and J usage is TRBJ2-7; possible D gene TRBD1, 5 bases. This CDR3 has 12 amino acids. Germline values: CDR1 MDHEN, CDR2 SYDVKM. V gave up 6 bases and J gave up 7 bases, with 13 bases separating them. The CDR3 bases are TGTGCCAGCAGCCCAGGGCTAAGGGAGCAGTACTTC. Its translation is CASSPGLREQYF.

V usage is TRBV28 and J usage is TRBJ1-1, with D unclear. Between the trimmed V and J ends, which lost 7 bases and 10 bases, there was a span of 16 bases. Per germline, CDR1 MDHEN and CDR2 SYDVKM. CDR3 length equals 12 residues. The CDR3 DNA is TGTGCCAGCATCACCTCCTCCACGAGAGCTTTCTTT. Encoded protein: CASITSSTRAFF.